A single sample is the source of the 5 T cell receptor beta chains below, sequenced in a study of monozygotic twins with inflammatory bowel disease. TCRdb derives one entry per CDR3 protein from the 5' RACE reads, leaving out DNA. This table lists roughly 100,000 distinct CDR3 sequences. The sequenced material came from blood. These receptors were collected from a human donor with ulcerative colitis or Crohn's disease, or a healthy co-twin of an affected twin (not recorded which).

The CDR3 sequence is CASSPGQVPTQYF. The chain employs TRBV28 and TRBJ2-5; the D call from TCRdb, TRBD1, cannot be confirmed without DNA. The CDR3 loop spans 13 amino acids. Germline V gene sequence: CDR1 MDHEN, CDR2 SYDVKM.

This chain connects TRBV6-4 to TRBJ1-5. Germline lookup yields CDR1 MRHNA and CDR2 SNTAGT. The CDR3 spans 17 residues. Here the CDR3 reads CASSDSRDPRGNQPQHF.

The genes are TRBV20-1 and TRBJ2-1; no DNA is available, so the TRBD2 call from TCRdb remains unchecked. CDR1 is DFQATT, CDR2 SNEGSKA, per germline (reference sequence). The CDR3 spans 15 residues. The CDR3: CSAPPSSGRDNEQFF.

The CDR3 spells CASRPKPGQGGEQYF. The chain joins TRBV6-2 or TRBV6-3 to TRBJ2-7; TCRdb's D call, TRBD1, is unchecked because there is no DNA. The CDR3 has 15 residues. CDR1 is MNHEY, CDR2 SVGEGT, per germline.

V and J are TRBV5-4 and TRBJ1-5. The length of the CDR3 is 15 residues. CDR1 is SGHNT, CDR2 YYREEE, per germline (reference sequence). The CDR3: CASSFPEDGNQPQHF.